Listed below are T cell receptor beta chains from one sample, sequenced in a study of T-cell reconstitution after alpha-beta-depleted transplantation in children. Via MiXCR, TCRdb re-called the PCR reads, giving one row per CDR3 protein. The sample records about 610,000 distinct CDR3 sequences, around 27% being singletons. The sample was PBMCs, taken before TCRalphabeta/CD19-depleted stem cell transplant. These receptors originate from a boy younger than two with Wiskott-Aldrich syndrome, due to receive a stem cell transplant. Each CDR3 is given with its conserved first and last residue. D genes are given only for firm matches. Size values are once, few and many counts, or a class for expanded clones, and some rows have none.

v_gene	d_gene	j_gene	abundance	CDR3nt	CDR3aa
TRBV2	NA	TRBJ2-5	few	TGTGCCAGCAGTTACCGGGACGCACTAGGCGAGACCCAGTACTTC	CASSYRDALGETQYF
TRBV19	TRBD2	TRBJ2-2	few	TGTGCCAGTACCTTACTAGCGGGAGGGACCGGGGAGCTGTTTTTT	CASTLLAGGTGELFF
TRBV20-1	TRBD1	TRBJ1-2	NA	TGCAGTGCTAGAGGCAGGGACAGCTATGGCTACACCTTC	CSARGRDSYGYTF
TRBV20-1	NA	TRBJ2-5	NA	TGCAGTGCTAGAGCGGGAGCTGAGATGGAGACCCAGTACTTC	CSARAGAEMETQYF
TRBV10-3	NA	TRBJ2-6	NA	TGTGCCATCAGTGATATCCCTAACCTAAACTCTGGGGCCAACGTCCTGACTTTC	CAISDIPNLNSGANVLTF
TRBV6-5	NA	TRBJ1-1	few	TGTGCCAGCAGTTTTCAGGCGGGTATGAACACTGAAGCTTTCTTT	CASSFQAGMNTEAFF
TRBV12-3/TRBV12-4	TRBD1	TRBJ2-1	NA	TGTGCCAGCAGTTCGGGACAGGCCAAGGAGCAGTTCTTC	CASSSGQAKEQFF
TRBV5-1	NA	TRBJ2-5	NA	TGCGCCAGCAGCTTGATGGGGACACTCCAAGAGACCCAGTACTTC	CASSLMGTLQETQYF
TRBV20-1	TRBD2	TRBJ2-1	few	TGCAGTGCTAGAGGGGACTCACAGACTAGCGGGGGATACAATGAGCAGTTCTTC	CSARGDSQTSGGYNEQFF
TRBV9	NA	TRBJ2-7	NA	TGTGCCAGCAGCGTAGAACAGGCTGGTTGGAACGAGCAGTACTTC	CASSVEQAGWNEQYF
TRBV11-2	NA	TRBJ2-1	NA	TGTGCCAGCAGCTTCGGGACCGGGGGCCCCTACAATGAGCAGTTCTTC	CASSFGTGGPYNEQFF
TRBV12-3/TRBV12-4	NA	TRBJ1-1	few	TGTGCCAGCAGTCACTCCAGAGACACTGAAGCTTTCTTT	CASSHSRDTEAFF
TRBV20-1	NA	TRBJ2-1	few	TGCAGTGCTAGGAGTCTCAATGAGCAGTTCTTC	CSARSLNEQFF
TRBV29-1	NA	TRBJ1-4	NA	TGCAGCGGCCGTCGGGGCGCCAATGAAAAACTGTTTTTT	CSGRRGANEKLFF
TRBV20-1	NA	TRBJ2-5	few	TGCAGTGCTAGGATGAGCGGCCAAGAGACCCAGTACTTC	CSARMSGQETQYF
TRBV3-1	NA	TRBJ1-1	NA	TGTGCCAGCAGCCCCCTGACTGTGAACACTGAAGCTTTCTTT	CASSPLTVNTEAFF
TRBV10-3	NA	TRBJ2-1	NA	TGTGCCATCAGAAACTCAGCGGGTAGTTTTTACAATGAGCAGTTCTTC	CAIRNSAGSFYNEQFF
TRBV6-1	TRBD2	TRBJ2-7	NA	TGTGCCAGCAAGGTGGCGGGAGGGACCTACGAGCAGTACTTC	CASKVAGGTYEQYF
TRBV28	NA	TRBJ2-5	NA	TGTGCCAGCAGTGGGAATGGAGAGACCCAGTACTTC	CASSGNGETQYF
TRBV7-9	TRBD1	TRBJ2-7	NA	TGTGCCAGCAGCTTAGCATCGCCTACAGGGGCCTACGAGCAGTACTTC	CASSLASPTGAYEQYF
TRBV4-1	NA	TRBJ2-7	few	TGCGCCAGCAGCCAAGATTTGGGCGCGACCTACGAGCAGTACTTC	CASSQDLGATYEQYF
TRBV29-1	NA	TRBJ2-1	few	TGCAGCGTTGAAGATCTGGAGGGTCTTTCCTACAATGAGCAGTTCTTC	CSVEDLEGLSYNEQFF
TRBV29-1	NA	TRBJ2-1	few	TGCAGCGTTGGGCGGGACAGCAATGAGCAGTTCTTC	CSVGRDSNEQFF
TRBV5-6	TRBD2	TRBJ2-1	few	TGTGCCAGCAGCTGGGGGACTCTAGCGGGCAATGAGCAGTTCTTC	CASSWGTLAGNEQFF
TRBV24-1	NA	TRBJ2-7	few	TGTGCCACCAGTGATCCCACAGGGTCCCCTTACGAGCAGTACTTC	CATSDPTGSPYEQYF
TRBV20-1	TRBD2	TRBJ2-1	NA	TGCAGTGCTAGACCCACAAAGGGGACTAGCGGGAGCTCCTACAATGAGCAGTTCTTC	CSARPTKGTSGSSYNEQFF
TRBV10-2	TRBD2	TRBJ2-2	NA	TGCGCCAGCACCCTAAAGCCGTCTAGCGGGATCTTGAACACCGGGGAGCTGTTTTTT	CASTLKPSSGILNTGELFF
TRBV20-1	NA	TRBJ2-5	NA	TGCAGTGCTAACGACAATGTGGAGACCCAGTACTTC	CSANDNVETQYF
TRBV28	NA	TRBJ2-7	NA	TGTGCCAGCTCACCGAGTGGACTACTCTACGAGCAGTACTTC	CASSPSGLLYEQYF
TRBV11-2	TRBD2	TRBJ2-1	NA	TGTGCCAGCAGCTTAGAGCTAGCGGGAGGCTACAATGAGCAGTTCTTC	CASSLELAGGYNEQFF
TRBV5-1	TRBD1	TRBJ2-3	NA	TGCGCCAGCAGTAAGGACAGGGGGCGGTTTTGTAGCACAGATACGCAGTATTTT	CASSKDRGRFCSTDTQYF
TRBV5-1	NA	TRBJ2-7	few	TGCGCCAGCAGCTTTCGCGAAGACTACGAGCAGTACTTC	CASSFREDYEQYF
TRBV7-3	TRBD2	TRBJ2-3	few	TGTGCCAGCAGCAAGGGACTAGCGGGAGGTGAAGATACGCAGTATTTT	CASSKGLAGGEDTQYF
TRBV5-1	NA	TRBJ1-3	once	TGCGCCAGCAGTCCACGACGGTCGAATTCTGGAAACACCATATATTTT	CASSPRRSNSGNTIYF
TRBV21-1	NA	TRBJ1-6	few	TGTGCCAGCAGCAAATACCGGGGGATTAATTCACCCCTCCACTTT	CASSKYRGINSPLHF
TRBV20-1	NA	TRBJ2-1	few	TGCAGTGCTAGCGACGGTCACAATGAGCAGTTCTTC	CSASDGHNEQFF
TRBV5-1	NA	TRBJ1-1	NA	TGCGCCAGCAGTTTAGGAGGTCGCGCTGAAGCTTTCTTT	CASSLGGRAEAFF
TRBV10-3	TRBD1	TRBJ2-2	NA	TGTGCCATCAGCGCGAGGGGGCACACCGGGGAGCTGTTTTTT	CAISARGHTGELFF
TRBV5-1	NA	TRBJ2-7	few	TGCGCCAGCAGCTTCACTAGCCTGTACGAGCAGTACTTC	CASSFTSLYEQYF
TRBV10-3	TRBD1	TRBJ2-3	NA	TGTGCCGTCAAGAGGACAGGTAGCACAGATACGCAGTATTTT	CAVKRTGSTDTQYF
TRBV27	NA	TRBJ2-7	NA	TGTGCCAGCAGTAAAACGGTAGCCTACGAGCAGTACTTC	CASSKTVAYEQYF
TRBV7-9	NA	TRBJ2-1	few	TGTGCCAGCAGCCCTGACGGGCTGACCTACAATGAGCAGTTCTTC	CASSPDGLTYNEQFF
TRBV7-2	TRBD2	TRBJ2-1	NA	TGTGCCAGCAGCTTACGACTAGCGGGACCGTCCTACAATGAGCAGTTCTTC	CASSLRLAGPSYNEQFF
TRBV24-1	TRBD1	TRBJ2-1	NA	TGTGCCACCAGTGATTTCGGACAGGGTCTATACAATGAGCAGTTCTTC	CATSDFGQGLYNEQFF
TRBV6-5	NA	TRBJ1-3	NA	TGTGCCAGCAGTTACTTGGGAACGGCTGGAAACACCATATATTTT	CASSYLGTAGNTIYF
TRBV10-3	TRBD2	TRBJ2-1	NA	TGTGCCATCAGTGATCACGGACTAGCGGGCGAATACAATGAGCAGTTCTTC	CAISDHGLAGEYNEQFF
TRBV10-3	NA	TRBJ2-7	NA	TGTGCCATCAGTGAGACCTCTTCCTACGAGCAGTACTTC	CAISETSSYEQYF
TRBV5-1	NA	TRBJ2-5	NA	TGCGCCAGCAAACTAGGGCTTTCCCAAGAGACCCAGTACTTC	CASKLGLSQETQYF
TRBV12-3/TRBV12-4	TRBD2	TRBJ2-3	NA	TGTGCCAGCAGTTTATGGGGACTAGCGGGAGCACAGACAGATACGCAGTATTTT	CASSLWGLAGAQTDTQYF
TRBV5-1	TRBD1	TRBJ1-6	NA	TGCGCCAGCAGCTCCCGCGGACAGGGGATTGGGTCACCCCTCCACTTT	CASSSRGQGIGSPLHF
TRBV9	NA	TRBJ2-2	few	TGTGCCAGCAGCGTAGGCCTTTATACCGGGGAGCTGTTTTTT	CASSVGLYTGELFF
TRBV12-3/TRBV12-4	NA	TRBJ1-1	few	TGTGCCAGCAGTTTAGGCAGGGGAAGCACTGAAGCTTTCTTT	CASSLGRGSTEAFF
TRBV24-1	NA	TRBJ2-5	NA	TGTGCCACCTGGGGACCAGCGGAGACCCAGTACTTC	CATWGPAETQYF
TRBV10-3	NA	TRBJ2-3	few	TGTGCCATCAGTGAGTCGACAGGCACAGATACGCAGTATTTT	CAISESTGTDTQYF
TRBV24-1	NA	TRBJ1-1	NA	TGTGCCACCAGTGCTTTCTCAAAGGGTAAGGGCACTGAAGCTTTCTTT	CATSAFSKGKGTEAFF
TRBV7-2	TRBD2	TRBJ2-3	NA	TGTGCCAGCAGCTTACTCGGCGGGAGGGCCGGAGATACGCAGTATTTT	CASSLLGGRAGDTQYF
TRBV4-2	NA	TRBJ1-1	NA	TGTGCCAGCAGCCAAGGTGAGGTGTCGAACACTGAAGCTTTCTTT	CASSQGEVSNTEAFF
TRBV5-1	TRBD1	TRBJ2-5	few	TGCGCCAGCAGCAGTCACAGGACAGGTGGGGGAGAGACCCAGTACTTC	CASSSHRTGGGETQYF
TRBV28	TRBD1	TRBJ2-1	few	TGTGCCAGCCGGGGGACAGGGCTTTACAATGAGCAGTTCTTC	CASRGTGLYNEQFF